This T cell receptor beta chain was sequenced in a study of blood T cell repertoires in COVID-19. With 3 bases removed from V and 8 bases from J, the gap between germline ends came to 10 bases. The germline CDR1 and CDR2 sequences are SQVTM and ANQGSEA. There are 11 residues in the CDR3. This clone occurred once. Authors' processing steps: Reference gene primer amplification gave estimated nucleated cell counts. Libraries were prepared by immunoSEQ multiplex PCR; TCRdb keeps only in-frame clonotypes and omits some of them. The DNA gave D and trimming, while V, J and clone size come from that table. The table records under 500,000 clones, around 89% of them present only once.

Sequenced material: peripheral blood. This TCR derives from a woman in her thirties with acute or convalescent COVID-19. The V gene is TRBV29-1, the J gene TRBJ1-2, with unresolved D. The CDR3 sequence is CSVDTPVGYTF. In DNA form, the CDR3 reads TGCAGCGTTGACACTCCCGTCGGCTACACCTTC.